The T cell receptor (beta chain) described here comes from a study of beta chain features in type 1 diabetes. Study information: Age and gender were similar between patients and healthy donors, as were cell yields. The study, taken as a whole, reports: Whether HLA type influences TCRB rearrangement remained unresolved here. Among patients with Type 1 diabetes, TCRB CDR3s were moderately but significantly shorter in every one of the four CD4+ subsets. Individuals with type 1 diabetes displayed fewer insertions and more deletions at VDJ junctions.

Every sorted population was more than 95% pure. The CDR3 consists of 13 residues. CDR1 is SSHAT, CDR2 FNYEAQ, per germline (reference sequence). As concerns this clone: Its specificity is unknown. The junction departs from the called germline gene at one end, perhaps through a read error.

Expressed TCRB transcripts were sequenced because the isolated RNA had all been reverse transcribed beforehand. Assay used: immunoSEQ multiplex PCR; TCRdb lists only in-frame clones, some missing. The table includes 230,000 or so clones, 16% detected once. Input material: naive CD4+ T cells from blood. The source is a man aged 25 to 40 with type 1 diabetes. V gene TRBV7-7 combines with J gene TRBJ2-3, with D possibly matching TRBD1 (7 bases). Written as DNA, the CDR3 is TGTGCTAGCAGCTTGGAGACAGGGAGGACGCAGTATTTT. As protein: CASSLETGRTQYF.